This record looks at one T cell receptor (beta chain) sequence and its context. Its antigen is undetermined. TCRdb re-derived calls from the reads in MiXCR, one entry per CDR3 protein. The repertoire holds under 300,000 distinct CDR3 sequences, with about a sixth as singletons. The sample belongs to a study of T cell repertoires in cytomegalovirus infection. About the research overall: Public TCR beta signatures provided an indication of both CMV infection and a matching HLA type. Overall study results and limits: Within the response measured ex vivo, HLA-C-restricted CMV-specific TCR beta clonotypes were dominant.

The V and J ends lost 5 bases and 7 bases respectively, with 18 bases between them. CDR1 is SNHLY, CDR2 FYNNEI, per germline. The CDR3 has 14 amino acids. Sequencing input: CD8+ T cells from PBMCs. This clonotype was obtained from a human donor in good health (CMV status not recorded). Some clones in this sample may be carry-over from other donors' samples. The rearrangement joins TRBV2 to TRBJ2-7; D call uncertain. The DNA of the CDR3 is TGTGCCAGCAGTTCAGGAGAGCGTCATGTAGAGCAGTACTTC. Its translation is CASSSGERHVEQYF.